This T cell receptor beta chain is from a study of T cells expressing NK-cell markers. Whole-study findings and limits: Researchers report these clonotypes also headed the CD3+CD56-NKG2C+ fraction in several donors.

Germline CDR1 SGHAT, CDR2 FQDESV (reference sequence). The CDR3 contains 19 residues. On this clonotype: The target antigen is unknown.

UMI-tagged 5'RACE template switching yielded the TCR beta cDNA. No DNA is given; TCRdb re-called the 5' RACE reads and lists each CDR3 protein once. Its clone listing holds almost 450,000 distinct CDR3 sequences. Material: blood T cells: a sorted CD56 or NKG2C T cell subset, CD4+ or CD8+ T cells, or bulk PBMC T cells (not recorded which). This TCR was sampled from a woman between 18 and 70 years old in good health. The V gene is TRBV11-1, the J gene TRBJ1-1. The CDR3 loop is CASSLVSLRTQVVYTEAFF. Supplemented by reference TRBV11-1 and TRBJ1-1, the full variable domain reads EAEVAQSPRYKITEKSQAVAFWCDPISGHATLYWYRQILGQGPELLVQFQDESVVDDSQLPKDRFSAERLKGVDSTLKIQPAELGDSAMYLCASSLVSLRTQVVYTEAFFGQGTRLTVV.